A single sample gave rise to the 20 T cell receptor beta chains below, sequenced in a study of cytomegalovirus exposure and HLA in healthy donors. 13 Jbeta primers and 60 Vbeta primers were used for the PCR. TCRdb's copy holds only in-frame clones and misses some; the assay was immunoSEQ multiplex PCR. Of 130,000 or so clones listed, roughly 82% are singletons. Material: PBMCs. The receptors shown here come from a woman aged 18-35 years in good health and CMV-seropositive.

This clone was seen only once. The V gene is TRBV28, the J gene TRBJ2-1; TRBD2 matches at 8 bases. CDR1 MDHEN and CDR2 SYDVKM come from the germline V gene. V dropped 2 bases and J dropped 7; count of bases not matched to a gene: 4. This CDR3 contains 14 residues. DNA for the CDR3: TGTGCCAGCAGTTTAATAGCGGGGTATAATGAGCAGTTCTTC. This codes for CASSLIAGYNEQFF.

This sequence joins TRBV7-9 and TRBJ1-1; no reliable D call. The CDR3 runs 14 residues. The germline V gene has CDR1 SEHNR and CDR2 FQNEAQ (reference sequence). V lost 5 bases and J lost 7, with 17 bases in between. CDR3 in amino acids: CASSPARLRDEAFF. The CDR3 nucleotides read TGTGCCAGCAGCCCCGCCCGACTACGCGATGAAGCTTTCTTT.

This clone has only one observation. The chain links TRBV2 to TRBJ1-4; D is possibly TRBD1 (6 bases). The germline gives CDR1 SNHLY, CDR2 FYNNEI. The ends were cut back, 1 base at V and 8 bases at J, with 14 bases in the middle. CDR3 length: 15 residues. The chain's CDR3 is CASSEVRGAGEKLFF. The CDR3 bases are TGTGCCAGCAGTGAAGTTCGGGGGGCAGGGGAAAAACTGTTTTTT.

Remarks on this clone: Within the sample, other DNA sequences also encode this same CDR3. The chain joins TRBV5-1 to TRBJ2-1, with 8 bases that match TRBD1. Germline CDR1 reads SGHRS; CDR2 reads YFSETQ. The V gene end was trimmed by 3 bases and the J gene end by 4 bases; junction bases not matched to a gene: 6. This CDR3 has 15 amino acids. The CDR3 reads CASSSQGAPYNEQFF. CDR3 DNA: TGCGCCAGCAGCTCGCAGGGGGCGCCATACAATGAGCAGTTCTTC.

This chain connects TRBV6-5 to TRBJ1-1; possibly TRBD1 for D (5 bases). Per germline, CDR1 MNHEY and CDR2 SVGAGI. This CDR3 region has 15 residues. Trimming stripped 6 bases from V and 4 bases from J, with 18 bases between. CDR3 residues: CASSPPSREATEAFF. The CDR3 coding sequence is TGTGCCAGCAGCCCACCCAGCAGGGAGGCCACTGAAGCTTTCTTT.

The chain uses TRBV7-9 and TRBJ1-2; D gene uncertain. The V end lost 1 base, the J end lost 7 bases, and 10 bases lay between the germline ends. Germline CDR1 SEHNR, CDR2 FQNEAQ (reference sequence). This CDR3 is built from 13 residues. The CDR3 coding sequence is TGTGCCAGCAGCTTAGGGGCAGTGACTGGCTACACCTTC. It translates to CASSLGAVTGYTF.

The rearrangement joins TRBV20-1 to TRBJ1-1; D is unresolved. Deletions cut 7 bases from V and 5 bases from J, with 8 bases between. CDR3 length: 10 amino acids. Germline V gene lookup returns CDR1 DFQATT and CDR2 SNEGSKA (reference sequence). The CDR3 loop reads CSGGETEAFF. For the CDR3, the DNA is TGCAGTGGCGGGGAAACTGAAGCTTTCTTT.

The V call is TRBV10-3, the J call TRBJ2-1; TRBD2 agrees at 8 bases. V was pared by 7 bases and J by 8 bases, with 16 bases of the junction left unmatched. Germline CDR1 and CDR2: ENHRY and SYGVKD. The CDR3 contains 16 residues. This CDR3 reads CAITKEAGTSHDEQFF. DNA for the CDR3: TGTGCCATCACCAAGGAAGCCGGGACTAGTCATGATGAGCAGTTCTTC.

V is TRBV21-1 and J is TRBJ2-1; no DNA check was done on the table's D call, TRBD1. TRBV21-1 is listed as a pseudogene. The CDR3 is 12 residues long. The CDR3 region is CASSNRGPEQFF. CDR3 sequence (DNA): TGTGCCAGCAGCAACAGGGGGCCTGAGCAGTTCTTC.

The CDR3 loop reads CASSQRRYYRDRGGDTEAFF. The CDR3 DNA follows: TGTGCCAGCTCACAACGACGCTATTACCGGGACAGGGGGGGAGACACTGAAGCTTTCTTT. V and J are TRBV18 and TRBJ1-1, with 11 nucleotides matching TRBD1. Germline CDR1 is KGHSH and CDR2 is LQKENI. Trimming at V came to 4 bases and at J to 3 bases, leaving 19 bases not matched to a gene. This CDR3 contains 20 residues.

The chain carries TRBV2 and TRBJ1-2; 10 positions agree with TRBD1. The CDR3 is 14 amino acids. The V segment lost 6 bases and the J segment 6 bases; nucleotides outside the gene matches: 7. CDR1 is SNHLY, CDR2 FYNNEI, per germline. This CDR3 is CASRPGQGVDGYTF. The DNA for the CDR3 is TGTGCCAGCAGACCCGGACAGGGGGTTGATGGCTACACCTTC.

This clone occurred a few times. The chain uses TRBV19 and TRBJ2-5, with TRBD2 matching 9 bases. Germline V gene sequence: CDR1 LNHDA, CDR2 SQIVND (reference sequence). V shed 7 bases and J 5 bases; nucleotides not matched to a gene: 11. This CDR3 contains 15 residues. The CDR3 sequence: CASTPSLAGMETQYF. CDR3 nucleotide sequence: TGTGCCAGTACCCCGTCGCTAGCGGGGATGGAGACCCAGTACTTC.

DNA for the CDR3: TGTGCCAGCAGCCTTGGACAGGGTGGGGGAAAACCTAATTCACCCCTCCACTTT. It translates to CASSLGQGGGKPNSPLHF. The V and J genes are TRBV13 and TRBJ1-6; 8 bases are a match to TRBD1. This CDR3 has 18 amino acids. Trimming removed 5 bases from V and 6 bases from J; junction bases left unmatched: 15. CDR1 and CDR2 (germline): PRHDT, FYEKMQ (reference sequence).

The V gene is TRBV19, the J gene TRBJ1-5; 9 nucleotides align to TRBD1. V trimming: 4 bases; J trimming: 5 bases; junction bases outside the gene matches: 15. Germline values: CDR1 LNHDA, CDR2 SQIVND (reference sequence). There are 18 residues in the CDR3. CDR3 DNA: TGTGCCAGTAGTAGCCTGGCCTTAGGGACAGGGACCGATCAGCCCCAGCATTTT. Protein product: CASSSLALGTGTDQPQHF.

The chain recombines TRBV7-9 with TRBJ1-2, with D possibly being TRBD1 (5 bases). V was cut by 1 base and J by 3 bases, with 12 bases left in between. This CDR3 comprises 15 residues. Germline V gene sequence: CDR1 SEHNR, CDR2 FQNEAQ (reference sequence). The DNA of the CDR3 is TGTGCCAGCAGCTTAGTGTCAGGGTCGGACTATGGCTACACCTTC. Protein: CASSLVSGSDYGYTF.

The chain carries TRBV6-1 and TRBJ1-3; D may be TRBD1 (5 bases). The germline V gene has CDR1 MNHNS and CDR2 SASEGT. V dropped 4 bases and J dropped 4 bases, with 17 bases sitting between them. The CDR3 spans 16 residues. CDR3 residues: CASSGRAGLGGNTIYF. In DNA form, the CDR3 reads TGTGCCAGCAGTGGGCGCGCAGGGTTGGGCGGAAACACCATATATTTT.

A remark on this clone: The sample carries other DNA sequences with the same CDR3. V and J are TRBV7-2 and TRBJ1-5; 7 nucleotides match TRBD1. Trimming took 5 bases from V and 4 from J; bases not matched to a gene: 2. Per germline, CDR1 SGHTA and CDR2 FQGNSA. The CDR3 runs to 13 residues. CDR3 bases: TGTGCCAGCAGCCTACAGGGGAATCAGCCCCAGCATTTT. Protein: CASSLQGNQPQHF. The full variable domain, completed using reference TRBV7-2 and TRBJ1-5, is GAGVSQSPSNKVTEKGKDVELRCDPISGHTALYWYRQSLGQGLEFLIYFQGNSAPDKSGLPSDRFSAERTGGSVSTLTIQRTQQEDSAVYLCASSLQGNQPQHFGDGTRLSIL.

This clone is a singleton in its sample. In nucleotides, the CDR3 is TGTGCCAGCAGCCAAGACCCGACTGCCTCTTCCTACAATGAGCAGTTCTTC. This gives the protein CASSQDPTASSYNEQFF. The chain joins TRBV4-2 to TRBJ2-1; D ambiguous. V lost 0 bases and J lost 1, with 13 bases in between. The CDR3 runs to 17 residues. CDR1 and CDR2 (germline): LGHNA, YNFKEQ.

The genes are TRBV13 and TRBJ1-1; D gene ambiguous. Trimming removed 2 bases from V and 8 bases from J, with 6 bases in between. The germline V gene has CDR1 PRHDT and CDR2 FYEKMQ (reference sequence). The CDR3 loop spans 11 amino acids. DNA of the CDR3: TGTGCCAGCAGCTTAAGCAGGGAAGCTTTCTTT. This codes for CASSLSREAFF.

The V call is TRBV25-1, the J call TRBJ1-5; tentatively, D is TRBD1 (5 bases). CDR3 size: 14 residues. CDR1 MGHDK and CDR2 SYGVNS come from the germline V gene. Between the trimmed V and J ends, which lost 5 bases and 0 bases, there was a span of 8 bases. The CDR3 loop reads CASSTGYSNQPQHF. Written as DNA, the CDR3 is TGTGCCAGCAGTACAGGTTATAGCAATCAGCCCCAGCATTTT.